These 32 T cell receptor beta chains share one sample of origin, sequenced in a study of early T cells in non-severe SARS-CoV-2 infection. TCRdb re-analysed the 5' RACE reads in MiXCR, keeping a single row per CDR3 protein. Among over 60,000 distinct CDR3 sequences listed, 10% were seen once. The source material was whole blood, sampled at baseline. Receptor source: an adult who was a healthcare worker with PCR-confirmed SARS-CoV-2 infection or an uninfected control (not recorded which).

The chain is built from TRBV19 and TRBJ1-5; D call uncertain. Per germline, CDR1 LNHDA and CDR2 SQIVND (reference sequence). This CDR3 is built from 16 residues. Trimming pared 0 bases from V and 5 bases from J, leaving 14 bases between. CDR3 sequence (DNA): TGTGCCAGTAGTATAGAGGTCCTGCCCCTTTATCAGCCCCAGCATTTT. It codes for CASSIEVLPLYQPQHF.

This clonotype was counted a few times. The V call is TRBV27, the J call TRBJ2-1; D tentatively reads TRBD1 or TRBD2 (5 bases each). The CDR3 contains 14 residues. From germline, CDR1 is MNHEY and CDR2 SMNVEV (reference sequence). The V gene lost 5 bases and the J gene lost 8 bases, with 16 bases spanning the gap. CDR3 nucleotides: TGTGCCAGCAGTCCATGGGGCGGGTATGATGAGCAGTTCTTC. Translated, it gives CASSPWGGYDEQFF.

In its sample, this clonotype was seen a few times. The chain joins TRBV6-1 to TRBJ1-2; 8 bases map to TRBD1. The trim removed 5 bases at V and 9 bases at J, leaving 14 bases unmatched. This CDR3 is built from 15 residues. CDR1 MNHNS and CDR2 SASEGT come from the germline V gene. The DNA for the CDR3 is TGTGCCAGCAGTAGCTCGACAGGGGACTATCGAAGCTACACCTTC. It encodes CASSSSTGDYRSYTF.

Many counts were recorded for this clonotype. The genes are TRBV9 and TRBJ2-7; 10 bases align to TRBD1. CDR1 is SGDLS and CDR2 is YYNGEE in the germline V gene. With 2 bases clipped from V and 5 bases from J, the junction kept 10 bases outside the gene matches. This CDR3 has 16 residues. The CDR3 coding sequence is TGTGCCAGCAGCGTCGCGGGACAGGGGCTTAGGAACGAGCAGTACTTC. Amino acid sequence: CASSVAGQGLRNEQYF.

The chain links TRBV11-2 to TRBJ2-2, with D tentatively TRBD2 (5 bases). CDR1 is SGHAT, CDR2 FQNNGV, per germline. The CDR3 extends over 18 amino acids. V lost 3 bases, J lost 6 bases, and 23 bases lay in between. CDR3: CASSFLPLVEGKPGELFF. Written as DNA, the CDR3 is TGTGCCAGCAGCTTTCTTCCTCTGGTAGAGGGAAAACCCGGGGAGCTGTTTTTT.

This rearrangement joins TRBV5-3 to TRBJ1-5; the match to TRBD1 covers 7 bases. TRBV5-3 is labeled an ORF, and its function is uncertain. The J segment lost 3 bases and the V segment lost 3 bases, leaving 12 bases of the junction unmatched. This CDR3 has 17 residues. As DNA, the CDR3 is TGTGCCAGAAGCTCCGACCCCACAGGGGTCTTCAATCAGCCCCAGCATTTT. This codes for CARSSDPTGVFNQPQHF.

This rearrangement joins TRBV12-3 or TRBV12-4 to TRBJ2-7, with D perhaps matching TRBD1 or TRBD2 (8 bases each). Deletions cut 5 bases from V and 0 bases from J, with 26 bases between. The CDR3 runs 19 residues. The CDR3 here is CASSPGGGVGQGDSYEQYF. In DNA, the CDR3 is TGTGCCAGCAGTCCGGGAGGGGGGGTAGGACAGGGAGACTCCTACGAGCAGTACTTC.

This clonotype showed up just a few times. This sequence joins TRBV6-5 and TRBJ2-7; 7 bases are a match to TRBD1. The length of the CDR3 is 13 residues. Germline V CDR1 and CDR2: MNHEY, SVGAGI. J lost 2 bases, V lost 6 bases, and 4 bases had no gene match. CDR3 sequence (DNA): TGTGCCAGCAGACCGGGACAGACCTACGAGCAGTACTTC. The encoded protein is CASRPGQTYEQYF.

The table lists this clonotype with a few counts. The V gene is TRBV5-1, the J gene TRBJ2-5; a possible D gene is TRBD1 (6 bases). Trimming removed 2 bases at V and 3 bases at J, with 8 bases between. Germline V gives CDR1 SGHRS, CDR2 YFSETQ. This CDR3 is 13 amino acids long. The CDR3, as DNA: TGCGCCAGCAGCTTTAAGGGGGAAGAGACCCAGTACTTC. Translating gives CASSFKGEETQYF.

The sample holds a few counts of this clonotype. CDR3 region: CASSQNTYGLSSKTDTQYF. CDR3 sequence (DNA): TGTGCCAGCAGCCAAAATACCTATGGACTTTCGAGCAAGACAGATACGCAGTATTTT. The rearrangement links TRBV3-1 to TRBJ2-3; maybe TRBD2 (5 bases). The V and J ends lost 2 bases and 3 bases respectively, with 24 bases between them. This CDR3 has 19 amino acids. CDR1 and CDR2 (germline): LGHDT, YNNKEL (reference sequence).

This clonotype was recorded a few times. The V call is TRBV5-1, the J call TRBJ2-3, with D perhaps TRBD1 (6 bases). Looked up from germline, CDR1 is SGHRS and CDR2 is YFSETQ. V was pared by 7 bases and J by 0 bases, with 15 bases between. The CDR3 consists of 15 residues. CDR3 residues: CASGPGHPSTDTQYF. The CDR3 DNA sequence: TGCGCCAGCGGACCGGGACACCCTAGCACAGATACGCAGTATTTT.

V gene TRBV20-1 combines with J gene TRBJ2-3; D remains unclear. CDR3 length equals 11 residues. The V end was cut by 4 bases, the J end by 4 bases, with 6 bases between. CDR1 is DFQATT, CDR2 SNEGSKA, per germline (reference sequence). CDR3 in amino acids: CSAISPDTQYF. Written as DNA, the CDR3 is TGCAGTGCTATTAGCCCAGATACGCAGTATTTT.

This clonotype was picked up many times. As DNA, the CDR3 is TGTGCCAGCACCCTCGAAACTGGCGAGCAGTACTTC. Residues: CASTLETGEQYF. The chain is built from TRBV6-2 or TRBV6-3 and TRBJ2-7; D ambiguous. This CDR3 has 12 residues. The germline CDR1 and CDR2 sequences are MNHEY and SVGEGT. V was trimmed by 7 bases and J by 6 bases, leaving 13 bases between them.

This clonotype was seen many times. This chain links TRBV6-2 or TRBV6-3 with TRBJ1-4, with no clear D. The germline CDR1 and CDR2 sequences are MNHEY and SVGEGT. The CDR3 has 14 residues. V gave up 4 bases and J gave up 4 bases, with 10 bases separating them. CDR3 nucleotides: TGTGCCAGCAGTTTAAGGGCCTTTAATGAAAAACTGTTTTTT. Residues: CASSLRAFNEKLFF.

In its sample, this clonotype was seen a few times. CDR3 residues: CASTKDSRNEKLFF. CDR3 bases: TGTGCCAGCACCAAGGACAGCCGGAATGAAAAACTGTTTTTT. The genes are TRBV5-5 and TRBJ1-4; tentative D call: TRBD1 (6 bases). V was clipped by 6 bases and J by 5 bases, with 14 bases between them. CDR1 is SGHKS, CDR2 YYEKEE, per germline (reference sequence). The CDR3 is made up of 14 amino acids.

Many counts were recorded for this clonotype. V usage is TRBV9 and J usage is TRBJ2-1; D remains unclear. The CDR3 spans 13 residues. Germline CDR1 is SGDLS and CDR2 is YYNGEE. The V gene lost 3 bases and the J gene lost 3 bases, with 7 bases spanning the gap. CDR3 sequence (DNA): TGTGCCAGCAGCGCCGCCCGCTACAATGAGCAGTTCTTC. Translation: CASSAARYNEQFF.

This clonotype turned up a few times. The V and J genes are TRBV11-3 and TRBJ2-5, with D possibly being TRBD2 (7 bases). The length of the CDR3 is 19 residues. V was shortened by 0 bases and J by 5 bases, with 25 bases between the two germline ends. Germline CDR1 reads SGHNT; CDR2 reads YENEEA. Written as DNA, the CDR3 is TGTGCCAGCAGCTTAGATCTGTATAAAGCGGGACACTTCTTGGAGACCCAGTACTTC. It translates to CASSLDLYKAGHFLETQYF.

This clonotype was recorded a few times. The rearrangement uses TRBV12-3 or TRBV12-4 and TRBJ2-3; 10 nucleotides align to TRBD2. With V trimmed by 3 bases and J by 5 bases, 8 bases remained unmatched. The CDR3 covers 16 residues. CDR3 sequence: CASSFPSGGARDTQYF. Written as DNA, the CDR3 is TGTGCCAGCAGTTTCCCCAGCGGGGGGGCCCGAGATACGCAGTATTTT.

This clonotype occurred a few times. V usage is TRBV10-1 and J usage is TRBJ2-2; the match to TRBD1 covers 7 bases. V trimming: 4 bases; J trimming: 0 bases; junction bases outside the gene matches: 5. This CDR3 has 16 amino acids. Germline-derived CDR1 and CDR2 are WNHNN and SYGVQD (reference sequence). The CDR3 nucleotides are TGCGCCAGCAGTGGACGGACAGGCCCGAACACCGGGGAGCTGTTTTTT. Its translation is CASSGRTGPNTGELFF.

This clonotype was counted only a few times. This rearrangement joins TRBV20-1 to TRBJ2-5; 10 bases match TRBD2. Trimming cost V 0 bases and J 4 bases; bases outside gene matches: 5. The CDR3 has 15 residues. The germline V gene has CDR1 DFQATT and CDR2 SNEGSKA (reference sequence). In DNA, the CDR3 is TGCAGTGCTAGAGAGGGACTAGCGTCGGGAGAGACCCAGTACTTC. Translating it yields CSAREGLASGETQYF.

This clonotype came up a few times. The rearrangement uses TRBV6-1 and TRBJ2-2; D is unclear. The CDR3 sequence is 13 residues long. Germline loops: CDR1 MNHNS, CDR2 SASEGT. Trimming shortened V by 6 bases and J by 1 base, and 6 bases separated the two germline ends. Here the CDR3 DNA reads TGTGCCAGCAGGGCCCAGAACACCGGGGAGCTGTTTTTT. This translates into CASRAQNTGELFF.

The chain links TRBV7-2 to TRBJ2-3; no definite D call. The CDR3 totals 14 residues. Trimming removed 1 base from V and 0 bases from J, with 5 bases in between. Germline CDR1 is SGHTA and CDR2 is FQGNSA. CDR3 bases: TGTGCCAGCAGCTTAGGTCCTAGCACAGATACGCAGTATTTT. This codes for CASSLGPSTDTQYF.

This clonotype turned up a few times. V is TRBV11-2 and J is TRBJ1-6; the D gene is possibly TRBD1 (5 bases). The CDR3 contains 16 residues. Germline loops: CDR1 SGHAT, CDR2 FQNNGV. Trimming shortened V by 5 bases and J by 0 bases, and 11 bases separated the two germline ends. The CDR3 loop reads CASSHGASSYNSPLHF. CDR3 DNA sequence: TGTGCCAGCAGCCATGGGGCCAGCTCCTATAATTCACCCCTCCACTTT.

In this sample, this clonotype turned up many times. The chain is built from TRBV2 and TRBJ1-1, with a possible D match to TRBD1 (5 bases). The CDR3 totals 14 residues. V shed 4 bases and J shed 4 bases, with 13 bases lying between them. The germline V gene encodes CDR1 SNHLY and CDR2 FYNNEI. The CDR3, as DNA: TGTGCCAGCAGTGTCGAGGGGCCGGGCACTGAAGCTTTCTTT. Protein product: CASSVEGPGTEAFF.

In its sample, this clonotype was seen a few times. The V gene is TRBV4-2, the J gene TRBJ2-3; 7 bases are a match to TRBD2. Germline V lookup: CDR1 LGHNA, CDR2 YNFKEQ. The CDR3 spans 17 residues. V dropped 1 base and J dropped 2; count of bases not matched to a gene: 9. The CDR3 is CASSQGSLADYTDTQYF. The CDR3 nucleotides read TGTGCCAGCAGCCAAGGGTCCCTAGCGGATTACACAGATACGCAGTATTTT.

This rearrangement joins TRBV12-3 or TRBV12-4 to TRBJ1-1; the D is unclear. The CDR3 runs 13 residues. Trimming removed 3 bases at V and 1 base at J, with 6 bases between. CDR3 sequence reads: CASSLKRNTEAFF. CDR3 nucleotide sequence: TGTGCCAGCAGTTTGAAGAGGAACACTGAAGCTTTCTTT.

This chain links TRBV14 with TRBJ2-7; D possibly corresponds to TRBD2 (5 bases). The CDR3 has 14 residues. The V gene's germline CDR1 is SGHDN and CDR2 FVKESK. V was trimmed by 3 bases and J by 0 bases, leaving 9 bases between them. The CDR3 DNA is TGTGCCAGCAGCCAGCCGGGGAGCTCCTACGAGCAGTACTTC. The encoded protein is CASSQPGSSYEQYF.

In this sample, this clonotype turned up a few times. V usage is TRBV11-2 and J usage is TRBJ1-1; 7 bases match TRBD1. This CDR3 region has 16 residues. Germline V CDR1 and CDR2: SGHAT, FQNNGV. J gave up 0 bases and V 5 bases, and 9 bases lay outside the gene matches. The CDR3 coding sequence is TGTGCCAGCAGCACCCGCGGGGACAGCCTGAACACTGAAGCTTTCTTT. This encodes CASSTRGDSLNTEAFF.

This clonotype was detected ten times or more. CDR3: CASSLRGDRGISGNTIYF. The CDR3 region has the DNA TGTGCCAGCAGCCTCAGGGGGGACAGGGGAATCTCTGGAAACACCATATATTTT. The chain carries TRBV9 and TRBJ1-3; 10 bases are a match to TRBD1. This CDR3 has 18 residues. Germline assignment: CDR1 SGDLS and CDR2 YYNGEE. Germline trimming cut 4 bases from V and 0 bases from J; bases unmatched to any gene: 10.

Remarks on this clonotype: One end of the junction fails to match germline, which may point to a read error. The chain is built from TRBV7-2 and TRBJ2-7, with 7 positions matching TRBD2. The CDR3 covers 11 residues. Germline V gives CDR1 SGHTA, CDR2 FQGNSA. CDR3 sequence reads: CASSSSSGVDF. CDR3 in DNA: TGTGCCAGCAGTTCGAGCAGCGGGGTGGATTTC.

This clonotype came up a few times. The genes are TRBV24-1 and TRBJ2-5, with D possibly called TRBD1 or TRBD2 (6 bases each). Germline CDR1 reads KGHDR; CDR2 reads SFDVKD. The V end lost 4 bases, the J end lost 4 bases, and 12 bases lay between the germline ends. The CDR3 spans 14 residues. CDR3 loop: CATSEPGARETQYF. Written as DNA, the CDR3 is TGTGCCACCAGTGAACCGGGGGCGCGAGAGACCCAGTACTTC.

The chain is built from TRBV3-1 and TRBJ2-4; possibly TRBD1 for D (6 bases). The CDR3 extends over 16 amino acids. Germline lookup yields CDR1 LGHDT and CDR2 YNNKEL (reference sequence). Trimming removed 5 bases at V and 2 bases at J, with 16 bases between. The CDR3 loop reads CASSSALTGTKNIQYF. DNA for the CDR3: TGTGCCAGCAGCTCGGCGCTCACAGGGACCAAAAACATTCAGTACTTC.